This is a list of T cell receptor beta chains from one sample in a study of cytotoxic CD8 clonotypes in ibrutinib-treated CLL. Repertoires were generated with immunoSEQ multiplex PCR, while TCRdb's copy carries only in-frame clones and drops some. The sample has 160,000 or so clones; 70% to 85% are singletons. The sequencing here drew on PBMCs, taken after 24 months of ibrutinib treatment. The source is a human donor with chronic lymphocytic leukemia. CDR3s include the opening cysteine and the closing phenylalanine or tryptophan. D genes are given only for firm matches. Clone size is not always given. Where it is, it says once, few, many or a class for expanded clones.

. TRBJ2-7 TRBV18 . TGTGCCAGCTCACCACATAAACCCCCCGCTACCTACGAGCAGTACTTC CASSPHKPPATYEQYF
. TRBJ1-5 TRBV7-9 TRBD1 TGTGCCAGCAGCAAACAGGGGAGTCAGCCCCAGCATTTT CASSKQGSQPQHF
. TRBJ1-1 TRBV29-1 . TGCAGCGTTGGGGGTGGGCAGGGCCACACTGAAGCTTTCTTT CSVGGGQGHTEAFF
. TRBJ2-6 TRBV30 TRBD2 TGTGCCTGGAATGAGGGACTAGCGTTCTCTGGGGCCAACGTCCTGACTTTC CAWNEGLAFSGANVLTF
. TRBJ1-1 TRBV28 . TGTGCCAGCAGTCCTAGGCCGGGACACATGAACACTGAAGCTTTCTTT CASSPRPGHMNTEAFF
. TRBJ1-1 TRBV6-5 TRBD1 TGTGCCAGCAGGAACAGGGGAGTGAACACTGAAGCTTTCTTT CASRNRGVNTEAFF
few TRBJ2-5 TRBV7-9 TRBD2 TGTGCCAGCGCAACTAGCGGGAGTTCCCAAGAGACCCAGTACTTC CASATSGSSQETQYF
. TRBJ2-7 TRBV13 . TGTGCCAGCAGCATTATACTAGTGGGGGTCTACGAGCAGTACTTC CASSIILVGVYEQYF
. TRBJ1-2 TRBV13 . TGTGCCAGCAGCTTATCGGCCTTACAGATGGCCTTC CASSLSALQMAF
. TRBJ1-1 TRBV5-1 . TGCGCCAGCAGCTTTTTCGCGGGGATGAACACTGAAGCTTTCTTT CASSFFAGMNTEAFF
. TRBJ1-1 TRBV7-8 . TGTGCCAGCAGCTTATCCAAGTCTCCCCTCGCTGAAGCTTTCTTT CASSLSKSPLAEAFF
. TRBJ1-1 TRBV7-9 . TGTGCCAGCAGCTTCCAGACAGGCATGAACACTGAAGCTTTCTTT CASSFQTGMNTEAFF
. TRBJ2-5 TRBV28 TRBD1 TGTGCCAGCAGGGACAGGGGATGGGAGACCCAGTACTTC CASRDRGWETQYF
. TRBJ1-1 TRBV6-5 . TGTGCCAGCGCCCAAGCGAGGGCGGCGAACACTGAAGCTTTCTTT CASAQARAANTEAFF
once TRBJ2-5 TRBV29-1 . TGCAGCGTTGCCCCTCCGGGTCAAGAGACCCAGTACTTC CSVAPPGQETQYF
. TRBJ2-2 TRBV11-2 . TGTGCCAGCAGCTTATTCCCCGCTCGGAACACCGGGGAGCTGTTTTTT CASSLFPARNTGELFF
. TRBJ1-2 TRBV5-4 . TGTGCCATCGGATTGACAGGCCCGTCCTATGGCTACACCTTC CAIGLTGPSYGYTF
many TRBJ1-1 TRBV28 . TGTGCCAGCCGCACGGGGGGCCTACTCACTGAAGCTTTCTTT CASRTGGLLTEAFF
. TRBJ2-3 TRBV7-2 . TGTGCCAGCAGCTTAGGGGGCGTTGCAGATACGCAGTATTTT CASSLGGVADTQYF
. TRBJ2-3 TRBV6-1 TRBD1 TGTGCCAGCAGTGAGTGGGGGACAGGGCCAGATACGCAGTATTTT CASSEWGTGPDTQYF
few TRBJ1-2 TRBV30 TRBD1 TGTGCCTGGGCCAAGGACAGGAAAAACTATGGCTACACCTTC CAWAKDRKNYGYTF
. TRBJ2-7 TRBV7-6 . TGTGCCAGCAGCTTAGCTCGGAGCTCCTACGAGCAGTACTTC CASSLARSSYEQYF
. TRBJ1-3 TRBV7-9 . TGTGCCAGCAGCTCCCTCCCAGGGCTCCACTCTGGAAACACCATATATTTT CASSSLPGLHSGNTIYF
. TRBJ2-3 TRBV6-1 . TGTGCCAGCAGTGAATACAGCAGCACAGATACGCAGTATTTT CASSEYSSTDTQYF
. TRBJ1-5 TRBV28 . TGTGCCAGCAGCTCTGGGCGACCCCAGCATTTT CASSSGRPQHF
. TRBJ2-1 TRBV9 . TGTGCCAGCAGCGTAGTCAGCTACAACAATGAGCAGTTCTTC CASSVVSYNNEQFF
. TRBJ1-2 TRBV7-8 TRBD1 TGTGCCAGCAGCTTTACAGGGGGAGGCTACACCTTC CASSFTGGGYTF
once TRBJ2-3 TRBV6-1 . TGTGCCAGCAGTACAGGGTCAGGAGATACGCAGTATTTT CASSTGSGDTQYF
. TRBJ1-4 TRBV6-5 . TGTGCCAGCAGTTACGGTTCCGGGGGCTCGGAAAAACTGTTTTTT CASSYGSGGSEKLFF
. TRBJ1-2 TRBV9 TRBD1 TGTGCCAGCAGCGGCAGGGGGGTCGATCACTATGGCTACACCTTC CASSGRGVDHYGYTF
. TRBJ1-5 TRBV7-2 . TGTGCCAGCAGCTTTGGCAGGGGCGGTCAGCCCCAGCATTTT CASSFGRGGQPQHF
. TRBJ2-3 TRBV2 . TGTGCCAGCAAGGACAGAGCCGTTGATACGCAGTATTTT CASKDRAVDTQYF
. TRBJ2-3 TRBV4-1 . TGCGCCAGCAGCCCAACCGGGACCGGTCGCACAGATACGCAGTATTTT CASSPTGTGRTDTQYF
. TRBJ2-3 TRBV7-2 . TGTGCCAGCAGCGATCAGGGGACAGATACGCAGTATTTT CASSDQGTDTQYF
. TRBJ1-1 TRBV6-5 TRBD1 TGTGCCAGCAGTTGGGACAGGGTGGGAGCTTTCTTT CASSWDRVGAFF
. TRBJ1-2 TRBV9 TRBD1 TGTGCCAGCAGCGTAGGGCCGGTGGGACAGGGCAATGGCTACACCTTC CASSVGPVGQGNGYTF
. TRBJ2-7 TRBV9 . TGTGCCAGCAGCGTAGACTATGGGGACCGAGCCTACGAGCAGTACTTC CASSVDYGDRAYEQYF
. TRBJ2-5 TRBV7-2 TRBD2 TGTGCCAGCAGCACTTCGTCCGGGACTAGCGGGGCAGAGACCCAGTACTTC CASSTSSGTSGAETQYF
. TRBJ1-6 TRBV18 TRBD1 TGTGCCAGCTCACCAGACAGGGGAAATTCACCCCTCCACTTT CASSPDRGNSPLHF
. TRBJ1-5 TRBV5-1 . TGCGCCAACGCGACAGAGTATAGCAATCAGCCCCAGCATTTT CANATEYSNQPQHF
. TRBJ2-5 TRBV6-1 TRBD2 TGTGCCAGCAGTGGCGTGCGAGCGGGAGGTCGGGAGACCCAGTACTTC CASSGVRAGGRETQYF
. TRBJ1-6 TRBV30 . TGTGCCTGGAGTACGGGGGACCCTAATTCACCCCTCCACTTT CAWSTGDPNSPLHF
. TRBJ2-7 TRBV6-6 . TGTGCCAGCAGTTACGGGCGGCCCTACGAGCAGTACTTC CASSYGRPYEQYF
. TRBJ2-3 TRBV14 . TGTGCCAGCAGCCAAGATTGGGGCGCCACAGATACGCAGTATTTT CASSQDWGATDTQYF
once TRBJ2-7 TRBV5-1 . TGCGCCAGCAGCTTGGGGGGGTCCTCCTACGAGCAGTACTTC CASSLGGSSYEQYF
. TRBJ1-2 TRBV30 . TGTGCCTGGAGTGCCCGACTACGGGGGGCGTGGGGCTACACCTTC CAWSARLRGAWGYTF
once TRBJ1-3 TRBV5-1 TRBD1 TGCGCCAGCAGCCTAATGACAGGGGACAGTGCGGACACCATATATTTT CASSLMTGDSADTIYF
few TRBJ1-5 TRBV11-3 . TGTGCCAGCAGCTTGGACACATACAATCAGCCCCAGCATTTT CASSLDTYNQPQHF
. TRBJ1-2 TRBV5-3 . TGTGCCAGCAGCTTGGGAAGGGCCGTTGACTACACCTTC CASSLGRAVDYTF